Presented here are 25 T cell receptor beta chains from one specimen sequenced in a study of cytomegalovirus exposure and HLA in healthy donors. PCR primers comprised 60 Vbeta and 13 Jbeta primers. The table came from immunoSEQ multiplex PCR; TCRdb's copy has only in-frame clones and leaves some out. The sample comprises 150,000 to 200,000 clones, over 75% of which are singletons, and around 15% rests with the top ten. The sample comprised PBMCs. These receptors were taken from a man in his forties or fifties in good health and CMV-seropositive.

CDR3 region: CASSQALTGVNSPLHF. The CDR3 DNA sequence: TGCGCCAGCAGCCAAGCTCTCACAGGGGTCAATTCACCCCTCCACTTT. This chain uses TRBV4-1 with TRBJ1-6; 7 bases fit TRBD1. The CDR3 runs to 16 residues. The J segment lost 7 bases and the V segment lost 1 base, leaving 7 bases of the junction unmatched. Germline CDR1 reads MGHRA; CDR2 reads YSYEKL.

This chain connects TRBV20-1 to TRBJ2-7, with 7 positions matching TRBD2. Trimming cost V 5 bases and J 5 bases; bases outside gene matches: 3. CDR3 size: 11 residues. In germline, CDR1 is DFQATT, CDR2 SNEGSKA (reference sequence). The CDR3 reads CSAGGVDEQYV. DNA for the CDR3: TGCAGTGCTGGGGGGGTGGACGAGCAGTACGTC.

The chain employs TRBV7-2 and TRBJ1-4; D is unclear. CDR3 length: 15 residues. Trimming pared 4 bases from V and 0 bases from J, leaving 9 bases between. Per the germline V gene, CDR1 is SGHTA and CDR2 is FQGNSA. The CDR3 protein is CASSSTRATNEKLFF. CDR3 in DNA: TGTGCCAGCAGCTCGACACGCGCAACTAATGAAAAACTGTTTTTT.

V and J are TRBV28 and TRBJ1-6; no firm D call. The CDR3 is 15 amino acids. CDR1 is MDHEN, CDR2 SYDVKM, per germline. Trimming removed 6 bases at V and 7 bases at J, with 16 bases between. CDR3 nucleotides: TGTGCCAGCAGCGGGTTATCCCGAGGGAATTCACCCCTCCACTTT. It encodes CASSGLSRGNSPLHF.

V usage is TRBV28 and J usage is TRBJ1-3; 8 bases align to TRBD1. The CDR3 covers 15 residues. CDR1 MDHEN and CDR2 SYDVKM come from the germline V gene. With V trimmed by 3 bases and J by 3 bases, 4 bases remained unmatched. In nucleotides, the CDR3 is TGTGCCAGCAGTTTGCCAGGGGGCATTGGAAACACCATATATTTT. As protein: CASSLPGGIGNTIYF. The full variable domain, its missing parts supplied by reference TRBV28 and TRBJ1-3, is DVKVTQSSRYLVKRTGEKVFLECVQDMDHENMFWYRQDPGLGLRLIYFSYDVKMKEKGDIPEGYSVSREKKERFSLILESASTNQTSMYLCASSLPGGIGNTIYFGEGSWLTVV.

The table lists this clone with a few counts. The chain has TRBV7-9 and TRBJ1-4; 12 bases match TRBD1. The CDR3 runs to 19 residues. V lost 5 bases to trimming and J lost 3 bases; unmatched junction nucleotides: 13. Germline CDR1 SEHNR, CDR2 FQNEAQ (reference sequence). In nucleotides, the CDR3 is TGTGCCAGCAGCCCGATTGGAGGGACAGGGGGCGCCGCTAATGAAAAACTGTTTTTT. It codes for CASSPIGGTGGAANEKLFF.

The chain links TRBV19 to TRBJ1-5, with D maybe TRBD1 (6 bases). This CDR3 has 13 residues. The germline CDR1 and CDR2 sequences are LNHDA and SQIVND (reference sequence). V was cut by 6 bases and J by 5 bases, with 11 bases left in between. For the CDR3, the DNA is TGTGCCAGTAGGGAAACAGGGCATCAGCCCCAGCATTTT. It translates to CASRETGHQPQHF.

The rearrangement links TRBV13 to TRBJ1-3; TRBD1 might be the D (5 bases). Germline V CDR1 and CDR2: PRHDT, FYEKMQ (reference sequence). Deletions cut 5 bases from V and 2 bases from J, with 19 bases between. The CDR3 has 17 amino acids. Here the CDR3 reads CASSIQGAGVAGNTIYF. Written as DNA, the CDR3 is TGTGCCAGCAGCATTCAAGGGGCGGGGGTTGCTGGAAACACCATATATTTT. The entire variable domain, with the rest obtained from reference TRBV13 and TRBJ1-3, is as follows: AAGVIQSPRHLIKEKRETATLKCYPIPRHDTVYWYQQGPGQDPQFLISFYEKMQSDKGSIPDRFSAQQFSDYHSELNMSSLELGDSALYFCASSIQGAGVAGNTIYFGEGSWLTVV.

The chain joins TRBV11-2 to TRBJ1-1, with TRBD1 matching over 7 bases. The V and J ends lost 5 bases and 3 bases, in that order; junction bases with no gene match: 3. The CDR3 has 13 amino acids. Germline V CDR1 and CDR2: SGHAT, FQNNGV. The CDR3 protein is CASSLRGDTEAFF. The CDR3 coding sequence is TGTGCCAGCAGCCTCAGGGGGGACACTGAAGCTTTCTTT.

This clone was detected once. The gene calls are TRBV6-1 and TRBJ1-6; 8 bases align to TRBD1. Germline values: CDR1 MNHNS, CDR2 SASEGT. The J segment lost 2 bases and the V segment lost 3 bases, leaving 3 bases of the junction unmatched. The CDR3 totals 16 residues. For the CDR3, the DNA is TGTGCCAGCAGTGAGACAGGGGCAGCCTATAATTCACCCCTCCACTTT. This sequence encodes CASSETGAAYNSPLHF.

The V and J genes are TRBV14 and TRBJ2-1; TRBD2 agrees at 14 bases. Losses at the gene ends were 2 bases for V and 6 bases for J; bases not matched to a gene: 6. This CDR3 has 17 residues. The germline V gene has CDR1 SGHDN and CDR2 FVKESK. Written as DNA, the CDR3 is TGTGCCAGCAGCCAACGGACTAGCGGGGGGTTACGCAATGAGCAGTTCTTC. Translation: CASSQRTSGGLRNEQFF.

The chain carries TRBV5-1 and TRBJ1-2, with D unclear. Germline lookup yields CDR1 SGHRS and CDR2 YFSETQ. This CDR3 region has 14 residues. V lost 4 bases to trimming and J lost 8 bases, with 18 bases between them. CDR3 coding DNA: TGCGCCAGCAGCCCGGACTCTGGGCAGACGGGCTACACCTTC. Translation: CASSPDSGQTGYTF.

V and J are TRBV13 and TRBJ1-2, with TRBD1 as a possible D gene (5 bases). The CDR3 spans 13 residues. V was trimmed by 5 bases and J by 7 bases, leaving 14 bases between them. Germline V CDR1 and CDR2: PRHDT, FYEKMQ (reference sequence). The CDR3 DNA follows: TGTGCCAGCAGCGGAGAGAAAAGGGGTGGCTACACCTTC. It is translated as CASSGEKRGGYTF.

As for this clone: One junction end disagrees with the germline gene, perhaps due to a read error. Other DNA sequences in the sample encode the same CDR3. This chain connects TRBV7-2 to TRBJ2-7, with a possible D match to TRBD1 (7 bases). Per germline, CDR1 SGHTA and CDR2 FQGNSA. CDR3 length: 14 residues. Written as DNA, the CDR3 is TGCGCCAGCGGGTCGACAGGGATAGGCTACGAGCAGTACTTC. Translated: CASGSTGIGYEQYF.

The rearrangement links TRBV7-2 to TRBJ1-2, with 9 bases aligning to TRBD1. J was trimmed by 4 bases and V by 5 bases; bases with no gene match: 5. Germline loops: CDR1 SGHTA, CDR2 FQGNSA. This CDR3 spans 14 amino acids. CDR3 DNA: TGTGCCAGCAGCCTAACAGGGGGCGCCTATGGCTACACCTTC. It encodes CASSLTGGAYGYTF.

The rearrangement joins TRBV5-6 to TRBJ2-7; 10 bases match TRBD1. Germline CDR1 reads SGHDT; CDR2 reads YYEEEE. V lost 4 bases and J lost 2; bases outside the gene matches: 3. The CDR3 has 14 residues. CDR3 sequence (DNA): TGTGCCAGCAGCCCTGGACAGGGGGCCTACGAGCAGTACTTC. This codes for CASSPGQGAYEQYF.

In its sample, this clone was seen a few times. The V gene is TRBV5-5, the J gene TRBJ2-7; TRBD1 matches 7 bases. The CDR3 is 15 residues long. J was trimmed by 9 bases and V by 0 bases; bases with no gene match: 12. The germline V gene encodes CDR1 SGHKS and CDR2 YYEKEE (reference sequence). The DNA of the CDR3 is TGTGCCAGCAGCTTGGTCTGGACAGGCCCTCCGGGGCAGTACTTC. The encoded protein is CASSLVWTGPPGQYF.

The chain uses TRBV7-9 and TRBJ1-1; 10 bases are shared with TRBD1. The CDR3 consists of 16 residues. In germline, CDR1 is SEHNR, CDR2 FQNEAQ (reference sequence). The trim removed 3 bases at V and 10 bases at J, leaving 14 bases unmatched. Here the CDR3 reads CASSLGGRQGAGGAFF. Written as DNA, the CDR3 is TGTGCCAGCAGCTTGGGGGGAAGACAGGGGGCAGGCGGAGCTTTCTTT. The full variable domain, in which reference TRBV7-9 and TRBJ1-1 provide the parts outside the CDR3, is DTGVSQNPRHKITKRGQNVTFRCDPISEHNRLYWYRQTLGQGPEFLTYFQNEAQLEKSRLLSDRFSAERPKGSFSTLEIQRTEQGDSAMYLCASSLGGRQGAGGAFFGQGTRLTVV.

This sequence joins TRBV5-1 and TRBJ1-2; D remains unclear. Trimming left V 2 bases short and J 5 bases short, with 10 bases between. The CDR3 sequence is 13 residues long. The germline V gene has CDR1 SGHRS and CDR2 YFSETQ. As DNA, the CDR3 is TGCGCCAGCAGCTTTCTGGGAGAATATGGCTACACCTTC. Encoded protein: CASSFLGEYGYTF.

The V and J genes are TRBV6-6 and TRBJ2-5; 8 bases map to TRBD1. The CDR3 length is 16 residues. The germline gives CDR1 MNHNY, CDR2 SVGAGI (reference sequence). The junction had 9 bases not matched to a gene; V was cut back by 4 bases and J by 2 bases. Written as DNA, the CDR3 is TGTGCCAGCAGTTCCTGGGGACAGGTCGTTCAAGAGACCCAGTACTTC. Translated: CASSSWGQVVQETQYF.

This clone was seen a single time. Here the CDR3 reads CASSVNRVEQFF. The CDR3 bases are TGTGCCAGCAGTGTAAACAGGGTTGAGCAGTTCTTC. The chain joins TRBV6-1 to TRBJ2-1; possible D gene TRBD1, 6 bases. This CDR3 has 12 amino acids. Germline V gene sequence: CDR1 MNHNS, CDR2 SASEGT. V dropped 4 bases and J dropped 9 bases, with 10 bases sitting between them.

The chain carries TRBV4-2 and TRBJ2-2; 7 nucleotides line up with TRBD2. The CDR3 extends over 17 amino acids. The germline gives CDR1 LGHNA, CDR2 YNFKEQ. The V gene end was trimmed by 0 bases and the J gene end by 6 bases; junction bases not matched to a gene: 10. CDR3 DNA: TGTGCCAGCAGCCAAGAAGGGCGGGCCCGGGGGGCCGGGGAGCTGTTTTTT. Its translation is CASSQEGRARGAGELFF.

This clone came up once. This sequence joins TRBV2 and TRBJ2-5; 9 positions agree with TRBD2. Germline V gene sequence: CDR1 SNHLY, CDR2 FYNNEI. Germline trimming cut 3 bases from V and 4 bases from J; bases unmatched to any gene: 3. This CDR3 region has 14 residues. The CDR3 DNA sequence: TGTGCCAGCAGTGAGCGGGGGGGCTTAGAGACCCAGTACTTC. Protein product: CASSERGGLETQYF. Full variable domain (missing parts from reference TRBV2 and TRBJ2-5): EPEVTQTPSHQVTQMGQEVILRCVPISNHLYFYWYRQILGQKVEFLVSFYNNEISEKSEIFDDQFSVERPDGSNFTLKIRSTKLEDSAMYFCASSERGGLETQYFGPGTRLLVL.

The chain has TRBV5-6 and TRBJ2-4, with D possibly TRBD1 on 6 matching bases. The germline gives CDR1 SGHDT, CDR2 YYEEEE. The CDR3 is 16 amino acids. With 0 bases removed from V and 1 base from J, the gap between germline ends came to 11 bases. The CDR3 sequence: CASSLGGGAAKNIQYF. CDR3 sequence (DNA): TGTGCCAGCAGCTTGGGTGGGGGCGCCGCCAAAAACATTCAGTACTTC.

This clone is a singleton in its sample. The rearrangement uses TRBV15 and TRBJ1-1, with TRBD1 matching over 7 bases. The germline V gene has CDR1 LNHNV and CDR2 YYDKDF (reference sequence). The V and J ends lost 8 bases and 1 base, in that order; junction bases with no gene match: 10. The CDR3 is 15 amino acids. CDR3 residues: CATLKRGTANTEAFF. The CDR3 coding sequence is TGTGCCACCCTCAAACGCGGGACAGCGAACACTGAAGCTTTCTTT.